What follows are 32 T cell receptor beta chains derived from one specimen sequenced in a study of human T cells and chemical hapten exposure. TCRdb processed the RACE reads anew with MiXCR; each CDR3 protein has one entry. The table shows fewer than 100,000 distinct CDR3 sequences, with roughly 10% occurring only once. Time point defined: patch test 3, about 24 weeks after DPC sensitization. As for treatment: therapeutic diphenylcyclopropenone sensitization with weekly scalp DPC. The sequencing here drew on whole blood, taken in connection with sensitization to the hapten diphenylcyclopropenone (DPC). All receptors derive from a young woman with alopecia areata. Some clones in this sample may be carry-over from other donors' samples.

There are many counts of this clonotype. This CDR3 reads CASSRDANGYTF. The DNA of the CDR3 is TGTGCCAGCAGTAGGGACGCGAATGGCTACACCTTC. The J gene is TRBJ1-2, the V gene TRBV6-2 or TRBV6-3, with D possibly matching TRBD1 (5 bases). CDR1 is MNHEY, CDR2 SVGEGT, per germline. CDR3 length: 12 residues. V shed 5 bases and J shed 6 bases, with 10 bases lying between them.

This clonotype has ten or more counts. This chain connects TRBV28 to TRBJ2-1; TRBD2 might be the D (6 bases). Trimming shortened V by 10 bases and J by 6 bases, and 13 bases separated the two germline ends. Germline V gene lookup returns CDR1 MDHEN and CDR2 SYDVKM. This CDR3 region has 12 residues. CDR3 nucleotide sequence: TGTGCCACAGGGTTGGGGGGCAATGAGCAGTTCTTC. Its protein product is CATGLGGNEQFF.

This clonotype was observed many times. The V call is TRBV7-8, the J call TRBJ2-1; 7 bases agree with TRBD1. This CDR3 spans 15 amino acids. Germline V lookup: CDR1 SGHVS, CDR2 FQNEAQ. Trimming at V came to 3 bases and at J to 2 bases, leaving 4 bases not matched to a gene. In DNA, the CDR3 is TGTGCCAGCAGCTTCGGGACAGCTACCTACAATGAGCAGTTCTTC. Translated, it gives CASSFGTATYNEQFF.

This clonotype has only a few counts. The chain combines TRBV28 with TRBJ2-3, with D perhaps TRBD1 or TRBD2 (5 bases each). Germline assignment: CDR1 MDHEN and CDR2 SYDVKM. Trimming took off 9 bases at V and 2 bases at J, with 12 bases between the two ends. The CDR3 contains 13 residues. CDR3 sequence reads: CASTGLYTDTQYF. CDR3 sequence (DNA): TGTGCCAGTACAGGACTTTACACAGATACGCAGTATTTT. Together with reference TRBV28 and TRBJ2-3, the CDR3 gives the full variable domain: DVKVTQSSRYLVKRTGEKVFLECVQDMDHENMFWYRQDPGLGLRLIYFSYDVKMKEKGDIPEGYSVSREKKERFSLILESASTNQTSMYLCASTGLYTDTQYFGPGTRLTVL.

This clonotype was recorded many times. This chain uses TRBV5-1 with TRBJ1-5; possibly TRBD1 for D (5 bases). Trimming took off 0 bases at V and 2 bases at J, with 12 bases between the two ends. CDR1 is SGHRS and CDR2 is YFSETQ in the germline V gene. The CDR3 covers 16 residues. CDR3 DNA sequence: TGCGCCAGCAGCTTGGGGACCGGAGGGGGCAATCAGCCCCAGCATTTT. It encodes CASSLGTGGGNQPQHF. Drawing the rest from reference TRBV5-1 and TRBJ1-5, the complete variable domain is KAGVTQTPRYLIKTRGQQVTLSCSPISGHRSVSWYQQTPGQGLQFLFEYFSETQRNKGNFPGRFSGRQFSNSRSEMNVSTLELGDSALYLCASSLGTGGGNQPQHFGDGTRLSIL.

The chain has TRBV7-2 and TRBJ2-5; D is possibly TRBD1 (6 bases). The germline V gene encodes CDR1 SGHTA and CDR2 FQGNSA. This CDR3 contains 14 residues. V was pared by 1 base and J by 2 bases, with 8 bases between. CDR3 nucleotides: TGTGCCAGCAGCTTAGGACAGGCGCAAGAGACCCAGTACTTC. Its translation: CASSLGQAQETQYF.

This clonotype was seen ten or more times. The V and J genes are TRBV25-1 and TRBJ1-2; perhaps TRBD1 as D (6 bases). There are 14 residues in the CDR3. CDR1 and CDR2 (germline): MGHDK, SYGVNS. Trimming cost V 5 bases and J 5 bases, with 15 bases left between them. Here the CDR3 DNA reads TGTGCCAGCAGTTTTGGACAGACGGCATATGGCTACACCTTC. As protein: CASSFGQTAYGYTF.

The chain carries TRBV30 and TRBJ1-5; D is ambiguous. Per germline, CDR1 GTSNPN and CDR2 SVGIG (reference sequence). This CDR3 has 14 amino acids. Trimming left V 0 bases short and J 3 bases short, with 9 bases between. CDR3 residues: CAWSVGQFNQPQHF. DNA for the CDR3: TGTGCCTGGAGTGTAGGGCAGTTCAATCAGCCCCAGCATTTT. The full variable domain, in which reference TRBV30 and TRBJ1-5 provide the parts outside the CDR3, is SQTIHQWPATLVQPVGSPLSLECTVEGTSNPNLYWYRQAAGRGLQLLFYSVGIGQISSEVPQNLSASRPQDRQFILSSKKLLLSDSGFYLCAWSVGQFNQPQHFGDGTRLSIL.

There are many counts of this clonotype. The rearrangement joins TRBV13 to TRBJ2-5, with no clear D. V lost 3 bases to trimming and J lost 2 bases, with 7 bases between them. CDR1 is PRHDT, CDR2 FYEKMQ, per germline (reference sequence). CDR3 length: 13 residues. CDR3 bases: TGTGCCAGCAGCTTGGATCAGCAAGAGACCCAGTACTTC. Amino acids: CASSLDQQETQYF.

A word on this clonotype: The conserved phenylalanine or tryptophan normally closing the CDR3 is absent here, so this likely arose from a read error. V gene TRBV2 combines with J gene TRBJ1-1; no clear D. The CDR3 sequence is 13 residues long. Per germline, CDR1 SNHLY and CDR2 FYNNEI. Between the trimmed V and J ends, which lost 4 bases and 0 bases, there was a span of 6 bases. In DNA, the CDR3 is TGTGCCAGCAGTGGTACAGTGAACACTGAAGCTTTCTAT. Protein product: CASSGTVNTEAFY.

The chain links TRBV20-1 to TRBJ1-1, with TRBD1 matching over 8 bases. The CDR3 runs 13 residues. The junction had 2 bases not matched to a gene; V was cut back by 4 bases and J by 1 base. Germline V gene lookup returns CDR1 DFQATT and CDR2 SNEGSKA (reference sequence). CDR3 DNA: TGCAGTGCTACCGACAGGGGGAACACTGAAGCTTTCTTT. It translates to CSATDRGNTEAFF.

This clonotype has ten or more counts. V gene TRBV4-3 combines with J gene TRBJ2-7, with D perhaps given as TRBD1 or TRBD2 (5 bases each). The V and J ends lost 3 bases and 1 base respectively, with 19 bases between them. This CDR3 comprises 17 residues. Germline loops: CDR1 LGHNA, CDR2 YSLEER. The CDR3 nucleotides are TGCGCCAGCAGCCACCTCGTTGGAGGCCAGGGATCCTACGAGCAGTACTTC. Its protein product is CASSHLVGGQGSYEQYF.

This clonotype was recorded many times. The chain couples TRBV28 to TRBJ2-7; D is possibly TRBD2 (6 bases). The V end was cut by 3 bases, the J end by 0 bases, with 15 bases between. This CDR3 comprises 16 residues. The germline CDR1 and CDR2 sequences are MDHEN and SYDVKM. CDR3 in amino acids: CASSLGGWGDSYEQYV. CDR3 bases: TGTGCCAGCAGTTTGGGTGGCTGGGGGGACTCCTACGAGCAGTACGTC.

In this sample, this clonotype turned up many times. J is TRBJ1-2 and V is TRBV10-3; 7 bases agree with TRBD1. Germline assignment: CDR1 ENHRY and CDR2 SYGVKD. This CDR3 region has 10 residues. V was pared by 11 bases and J by 6 bases, with 3 bases of the junction left unmatched. Written as DNA, the CDR3 is TGTGCCGTCGGGACAGATGGCTACACCTTC. Translated: CAVGTDGYTF.

A few counts support this clonotype. This chain links TRBV7-6 with TRBJ2-6, with D perhaps assigned TRBD1 or TRBD2 (6 bases each). Trimming cost V 4 bases and J 2 bases, with 27 bases left between them. The CDR3 length is 21 residues. Germline CDR1 is SGHVS and CDR2 is FNYEAQ. This CDR3 is CASSWAPRGQDPVPGANVLTF. CDR3 nucleotides: TGTGCCAGCAGCTGGGCCCCCCGGGGGCAGGACCCCGTCCCTGGGGCCAACGTCCTGACTTTC.

Many counts were recorded for this clonotype. The rearrangement joins TRBV6-1 to TRBJ2-1; D possibly matches TRBD1 or TRBD2 (5 bases each). The CDR3 consists of 14 residues. V was pared by 7 bases and J by 6 bases, with 16 bases between. Germline V lookup: CDR1 MNHNS, CDR2 SASEGT. This chain's CDR3 is CASINFNGGNEQFF. In nucleotides, the CDR3 is TGTGCCAGCATCAACTTCAATGGGGGCAATGAGCAGTTCTTC.

The table lists this clonotype with many counts. The chain employs TRBV6-1 and TRBJ2-5; a weak D match, TRBD2 (5 bases). This CDR3 has 13 amino acids. Germline V gives CDR1 MNHNS, CDR2 SASEGT. The V gene lost 6 bases and the J gene lost 2 bases, with 10 bases spanning the gap. The CDR3 region is CASRDRTQETQYF. The CDR3 DNA reads as TGTGCCAGCAGAGACCGGACTCAAGAGACCCAGTACTTC.

The rearrangement links TRBV7-2 to TRBJ2-7; 8 bases line up with TRBD1. This CDR3 is built from 15 residues. Looked up from germline, CDR1 is SGHTA and CDR2 is FQGNSA. The J segment lost 3 bases and the V segment lost 5 bases, leaving 9 bases of the junction unmatched. DNA for the CDR3: TGTGCCAGCAGCCACGGACAGGGAGGTTACTACGAGCAGTACTTC. Amino acids: CASSHGQGGYYEQYF.

V gene TRBV9 combines with J gene TRBJ1-2; possible D gene TRBD1, 5 bases. The V gene's germline CDR1 is SGDLS and CDR2 YYNGEE. Trimming pared 4 bases from V and 3 bases from J, leaving 13 bases between. The CDR3 sequence is 14 residues long. For the CDR3, the DNA is TGTGCCAGCAGCCCTTCTGACAGTTACTATGGCTACACCTTC. Its protein product is CASSPSDSYYGYTF.

The genes are TRBV5-4 and TRBJ2-1, with D perhaps TRBD1 or TRBD2 (5 bases each). This CDR3 is 14 amino acids long. V lost 3 bases, J lost 8 bases, and 15 bases lay in between. Germline CDR1 reads SGHNT; CDR2 reads YYREEE (reference sequence). CDR3 in amino acids: CASSSPGPIYEQFF. The CDR3 DNA is TGTGCCAGCAGCTCACCGGGACCTATCTATGAGCAGTTCTTC.

The chain has TRBV29-1 and TRBJ1-4; D is undetermined. V was trimmed by 3 bases and J by 5 bases, leaving 7 bases between them. CDR1 is SQVTM and CDR2 is ANQGSEA in the germline V gene. The CDR3 is made up of 12 amino acids. The CDR3 loop is CSVETKNEKLFF. As DNA, the CDR3 is TGCAGCGTTGAGACAAAGAATGAAAAACTGTTTTTT.

This clonotype was counted many times. This chain's CDR3 is CSVLNSGANTGELFF. The CDR3 nucleotides read TGCAGCGTGCTGAATAGCGGGGCTAACACCGGGGAGCTGTTTTTT. This rearrangement joins TRBV29-1 to TRBJ2-2; 8 bases are shared with TRBD2. The CDR3 runs 15 residues. With 6 bases clipped from V and 2 bases from J, the junction kept 8 bases outside the gene matches. Germline loops: CDR1 SQVTM, CDR2 ANQGSEA.

V is TRBV12-3 or TRBV12-4 and J is TRBJ2-5; D gene uncertain. This CDR3 has 13 amino acids. The V end lost 3 bases, the J end lost 2 bases, and 7 bases lay between the germline ends. CDR3 DNA: TGTGCCAGCAGTTTTTTCCCTCAAGAGACCCAGTACTTC. It encodes CASSFFPQETQYF.

A word on this clonotype: This sequence may be a read error, since a much larger clone differs from it by one base. The J gene is TRBJ2-5, the V gene TRBV6-9, with D hard to call. The CDR3 is made up of 15 amino acids. Germline V lookup: CDR1 MNHGY, CDR2 SVAAGI. Trimming took 4 bases from V and 4 from J, leaving 16 bases between them. DNA for the CDR3: TGTGCCAGCAGTTCCGACACTCTATCCCGAGAGACCCAGTACTTC. Translated, it gives CASSSDTLSRETQYF.

This clonotype occurred many times. V and J are TRBV4-1 and TRBJ2-3, with 8 bases fitting TRBD2. After removal of 0 bases from V and 0 bases from J, the junction contained 14 bases not matched to a gene. The CDR3 runs 20 residues. Germline CDR1 MGHRA, CDR2 YSYEKL. The CDR3 bases are TGCGCCAGCAGCCAAGAGGACGGCACTAGCGGAATTTCTAGCACAGATACGCAGTATTTT. Translated: CASSQEDGTSGISSTDTQYF.

The chain links TRBV4-1 to TRBJ2-1, with 7 bases lining up with TRBD2. The CDR3 covers 18 residues. The germline V gene encodes CDR1 MGHRA and CDR2 YSYEKL. V was clipped by 4 bases and J by 2 bases; unmatched bases: 14. Here the CDR3 reads CASSPRGSLAGPYNEQFF. The CDR3, as DNA: TGCGCCAGCAGCCCCCGGGGATCCTTAGCGGGTCCCTACAATGAGCAGTTCTTC.

This clonotype was counted at least ten times. V usage is TRBV2 and J usage is TRBJ2-7; TRBD1 matches at 11 bases. The CDR3 contains 14 residues. Germline V gene sequence: CDR1 SNHLY, CDR2 FYNNEI. V trimming: 6 bases; J trimming: 5 bases; junction bases outside the gene matches: 6. The CDR3 nucleotides read TGTGCCAGCAGAAACTGGGACAGGGGGGACGAGCAGTACGTC. It encodes CASRNWDRGDEQYV.

The gene calls are TRBV6-1 and TRBJ2-1, with D perhaps matching TRBD1 (6 bases). The ends were cut back, 11 bases at V and 6 bases at J, with 20 bases in the middle. This CDR3 has 14 residues. Per the germline V gene, CDR1 is MNHNS and CDR2 is SASEGT. CDR3 residues: CAGSRPGAFNEQFF. CDR3 sequence (DNA): TGTGCCGGGAGTCGGCCAGGGGCATTCAATGAGCAGTTCTTC.

The table lists this clonotype with a few counts. This chain joins TRBV20-1 and TRBJ2-5; TRBD2 matches at 14 bases. The CDR3 spans 14 residues. V trimming: 4 bases; J trimming: 3 bases; junction bases outside the gene matches: 1. Germline CDR1 and CDR2: DFQATT and SNEGSKA (reference sequence). The CDR3: CSAKGLAGEETQYF. CDR3 coding DNA: TGCAGTGCTAAGGGACTAGCGGGGGAAGAGACCCAGTACTTC.

This clonotype was detected a few times. J is TRBJ2-5 and V is TRBV27; 10 nucleotides line up with TRBD2. This CDR3 is built from 15 residues. V lost 3 bases, J lost 5 bases, and 6 bases stayed unmatched. Germline-derived CDR1 and CDR2 are MNHEY and SMNVEV (reference sequence). For the CDR3, the DNA is TGTGCCAGCAGTTTTAGGCTAGCGGGAGTCGAGACCCAGTACTTC. This codes for CASSFRLAGVETQYF.

This clonotype was seen at least ten times. The genes are TRBV6-4 and TRBJ1-2, with TRBD1 matching 7 bases. Germline lookup yields CDR1 MRHNA and CDR2 SNTAGT. The CDR3 runs 14 residues. Trimming removed 6 bases from V and 0 bases from J; junction bases left unmatched: 4. The CDR3 protein is CASSRDSSNYGYTF. Written as DNA, the CDR3 is TGTGCCAGCAGCCGGGACAGTTCTAACTATGGCTACACCTTC.

This clonotype was picked up a small number of times. The chain recombines TRBV28 with TRBJ1-5; 8 bases are shared with TRBD1. This CDR3 spans 15 amino acids. The V and J ends lost 6 bases and 0 bases, in that order; junction bases with no gene match: 4. Germline V gives CDR1 MDHEN, CDR2 SYDVKM. The CDR3 coding sequence is TGTGCCAGCAGGAGGACAGGGAATAGCAATCAGCCCCAGCATTTT. Its protein is CASRRTGNSNQPQHF.